This T cell receptor (beta chain) appears in the sequencing data of a study of shared clonotypes between healthy human individuals. Findings and caveats of the study: Generally, estimated richness proved larger in naive subsets than it did in memory subsets.

Method: immunoSEQ multiplex PCR; TCRdb's copy keeps in-frame clones and lacks some. The profile covers a few million clones, with 90% to 95% appearing a single time and about 0.13% taken by the ten largest. Worth noting for this clone: Its antigen is unknown.

V gave up 6 bases and J gave up 5 bases, with 16 bases separating them. This CDR3 has 15 amino acids. Germline assignment: CDR1 ENHRY and CDR2 SYGVKD. The chain is built from TRBV10-3 and TRBJ1-4; no firm D call. This clonotype was sampled from a man aged 18 to 35 in good health. Sequenced sample: naive CD4+ T cells sorted from blood. The subset is: CD45RA+ positively selected. CDR3 DNA sequence: TGTGCCATCAGCGCGCGACTGTCGCGGAATGAAAAACTGTTTTTT. Translation: CAISARLSRNEKLFF.